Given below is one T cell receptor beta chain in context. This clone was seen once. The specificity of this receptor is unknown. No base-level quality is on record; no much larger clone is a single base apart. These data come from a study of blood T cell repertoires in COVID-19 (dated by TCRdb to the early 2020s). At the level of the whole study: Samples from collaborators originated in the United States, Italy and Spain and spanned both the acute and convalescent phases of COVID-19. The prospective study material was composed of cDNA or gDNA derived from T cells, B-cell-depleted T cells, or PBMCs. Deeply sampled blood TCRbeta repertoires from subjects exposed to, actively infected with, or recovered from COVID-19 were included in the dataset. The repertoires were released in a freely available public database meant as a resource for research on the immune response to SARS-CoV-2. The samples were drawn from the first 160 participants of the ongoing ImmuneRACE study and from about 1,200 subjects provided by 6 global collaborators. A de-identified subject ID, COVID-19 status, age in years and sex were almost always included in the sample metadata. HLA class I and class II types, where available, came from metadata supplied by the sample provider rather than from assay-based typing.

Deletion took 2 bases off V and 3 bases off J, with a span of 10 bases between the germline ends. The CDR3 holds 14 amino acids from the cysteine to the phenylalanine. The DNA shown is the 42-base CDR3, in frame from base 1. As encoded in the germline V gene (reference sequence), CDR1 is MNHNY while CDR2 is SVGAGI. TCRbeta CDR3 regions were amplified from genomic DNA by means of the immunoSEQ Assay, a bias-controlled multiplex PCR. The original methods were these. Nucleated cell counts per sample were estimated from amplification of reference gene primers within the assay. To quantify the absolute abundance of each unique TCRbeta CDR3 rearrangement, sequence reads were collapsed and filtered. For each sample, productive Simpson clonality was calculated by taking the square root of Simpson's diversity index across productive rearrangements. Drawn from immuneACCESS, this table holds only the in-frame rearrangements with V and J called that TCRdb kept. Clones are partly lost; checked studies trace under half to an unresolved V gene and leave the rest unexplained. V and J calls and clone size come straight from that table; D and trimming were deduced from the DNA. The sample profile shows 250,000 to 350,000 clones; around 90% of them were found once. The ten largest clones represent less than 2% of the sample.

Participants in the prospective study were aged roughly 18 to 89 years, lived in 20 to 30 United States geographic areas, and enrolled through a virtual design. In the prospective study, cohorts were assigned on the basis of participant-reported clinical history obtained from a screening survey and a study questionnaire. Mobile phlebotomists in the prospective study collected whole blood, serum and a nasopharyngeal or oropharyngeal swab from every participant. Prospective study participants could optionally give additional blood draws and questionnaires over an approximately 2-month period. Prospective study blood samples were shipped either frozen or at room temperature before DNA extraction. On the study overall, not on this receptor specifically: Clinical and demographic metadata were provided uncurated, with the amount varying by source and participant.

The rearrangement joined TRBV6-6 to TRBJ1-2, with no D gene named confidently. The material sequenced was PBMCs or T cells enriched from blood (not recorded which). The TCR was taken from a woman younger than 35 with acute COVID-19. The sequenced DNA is TGTGCCAGCAGTTACGCCGACACCTACTATGGCTACACCTTC. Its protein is CASSYADTYYGYTF.